This TCR beta chain was sequenced in a study of Ad26.COV2.S vaccination and SARS-CoV-2 variants. The sample's treatment: roughly 18 received Ad26.COV2.S at low or high dose, single or two shots; roughly five received placebo; per-sample allocation not given. The samples were gathered on day 63 after the first injection of vaccine or placebo. Vaccination used an Ad26 vector expressing Wuhan-strain SARS-CoV-2 spike. Overall study findings and caveats: Vaccine and placebo recipients had comparable breadth of non-spike TCRs. Analyses that measured TCR breadth and depth may have underestimated total T cell responses. People who got the vaccine had more spike-specific TCR breadth than people who got placebo.

Clones were sequenced by immunoSEQ multiplex PCR, and TCRdb holds only the in-frame ones, with some missing. The repertoire has fewer than 400,000 clones, about 82% of them found once; the top ten carry 2% to 2.5%. The V gene's germline CDR1 is DFQATT and CDR2 SNEGSKA (reference sequence). Deletions cut 3 bases from V and 0 bases from J, with 15 bases between. This CDR3 spans 17 amino acids. About this clone itself: Antigen unknown.

The V and J genes are TRBV20-1 and TRBJ2-6; D uncertain. Sequenced material: peripheral blood, taken in a trial of Ad26.COV2.S vaccine versus placebo. The clonotype originates from a person between 18 and 59 years old who received the Ad26.COV2.S COVID-19 vaccine or a placebo. The CDR3 DNA reads TGCAGTGCTAGTTCGATGGAAATCCGCTCTGGGGCCAACGTCCTGACTTTC. Residues: CSASSMEIRSGANVLTF.